This T cell receptor beta chain emerged from a study of blood T cell repertoires in COVID-19 (dated by TCRdb to about 2020). With respect to the entire study: Samples from collaborators originated in the United States, Italy and Spain and spanned both the acute and convalescent phases of COVID-19. The material from the prospective study consisted of cDNA or gDNA derived from T cells, B-cell-depleted T cells, or PBMCs. The dataset comprised deeply sampled blood TCRbeta repertoires from subjects exposed to, actively infected with, or recovered from COVID-19. The repertoires were released in a freely available public database intended as a resource for research on the immune response to SARS-CoV-2. The samples were drawn from two sources: the first 160 participants of the ongoing ImmuneRACE study, and 1,000 to 1,500 subjects contributed by 6 global collaborators. The sample metadata nearly always contained a de-identified subject ID, COVID-19 status, age in years and sex. Where HLA class I and class II types were available, the types were taken from metadata supplied by the sample provider, not from assay-based typing.

Of note for this clone: The target of this receptor is not known. Base qualities are missing; no much larger clone stands one base away.

General conclusions and limits of the study: How much clinical and demographic metadata was included differed by source and by participant, and the metadata was provided uncurated.

V is clipped by 1 base and J by 3 bases, and the sequence between their germline boundaries is 6 bases long. CDR1 and CDR2 are read off the germline V gene as SNHLY and FYNNEI. The CDR3 contains 13 residues, cysteine and phenylalanine counted. The entry retains the CDR3 DNA only, 39 bases that are in frame from base 1. TCRbeta CDR3 regions were amplified from genomic DNA using the immunoSEQ Assay, a bias-controlled multiplex PCR. As for the authors' bioinformatics: Nucleated cell counts per sample were estimated from amplification of reference gene primers within the assay. To quantify the absolute abundance of each unique TCRbeta CDR3 rearrangement, sequence reads were collapsed and filtered. For each sample, productive Simpson clonality was calculated as the square root of Simpson's diversity index across productive rearrangements. TCRdb retrieved this table from immuneACCESS and kept in-frame rearrangements only. Not all clones are present; in checked studies, unresolved V genes account for under half, and no reason is known for the remainder. Clone size and V and J calls were adopted from that table, with D and trimming inferred from the DNA. Counted in this sample were 150,000 or so clones; more than 85% of them appeared once. The top ten constitute roughly 3.9% of the sample.

One collaborating source in Seattle enrolled patients during active infection and followed them longitudinally through the course of disease. Collaborating institutions collected whole blood in K2EDTA tubes following their own protocols. Collaborator samples were shipped for TCRbeta analysis as frozen whole blood, isolated PBMCs, or DNA extracted from either sample type. The TCR comes from a man in his 60s with COVID-19, enrolled during active disease. Sequenced sample: peripheral blood. The sequence is built from TRBV2 and TRBJ1-1, with an unclear D gene assignment. CDR3 loop: CASSEGEDTEAFF. The DNA is as follows: TGTGCCAGCAGTGAAGGGGAGGACACTGAAGCTTTCTTT.